This paragraph reports one T cell receptor (beta chain). The record originates from a study of technical replicates of blood from a handful of donors. V lost 4 bases and J lost 10; bases outside the gene matches: 9. The CDR3 has 14 residues. CDR1 and CDR2 (germline): SGHDT, YYEEEE. Sequenced by immunoSEQ multiplex PCR; TCRdb stores in-frame clones only, minus some. The sample has nearly 70,000 clones, about 91% seen once. Source material: T cells isolated from PBMCs. The J gene is TRBJ2-1, the V gene TRBV5-6; TRBD1 matches 9 bases. The TCR comes from a human donor in good health. DNA of the CDR3: TGTGCCAGCAGCCCGGGACAGGGAGGTTTGGAGCAGTTCTTC. Encoded protein: CASSPGQGGLEQFF.